What follows is one T cell receptor (beta chain) and its context. This entry is derived from a study of blood T cells in healthy people across ages. There were healthy Caucasian individuals from Russia, aged roughly 6 to 100, serving as donors. In each sample, at least 7 million PBMCs were isolated. Next came a second PCR, run for about 6 to 12 cycles, which used a sample-barcoded 5' primer along with a J-beta primer mix. Each of the cDNA molecules was tagged by a template-switch adaptor with 12 random nucleotides. Using its own MiXCR run on the 5' RACE reads, TCRdb lists one record per CDR3 protein. The sample includes 1,500,000 or so distinct CDR3 sequences, approximately 59% of them seen just once. This CDR3 is 14 amino acids long. V dropped 7 bases and J dropped 1 base, with 16 bases sitting between them. CDR1 and CDR2 (germline): DFQATT, SNEGSKA (reference sequence).

This TCR derives from a man between 18 and 29 years old in good health. The rearrangement uses TRBV20-1 and TRBJ1-1; D is undetermined. The sample was blood. DNA of the CDR3: TGCAGTGTGGCGGGTCTGGGCCCGAACACTGAAGCTTTCTTT. This codes for CSVAGLGPNTEAFF.